Each of the 10 T cell receptor beta chains below was sequenced from the same sample in a study of blood T cell repertoires in COVID-19 (dated by TCRdb to the early 2020s). The library came from the immunoSEQ multiplex PCR assay. Drawn from immuneACCESS, this table holds only the in-frame rearrangements with V and J called that TCRdb kept. Clones are partly lost; checked studies trace under half to an unresolved V gene and leave the rest unexplained. The sample table lists fewer than 300,000 clones, roughly nine tenths of them with a count of one. The ten biggest clones cover roughly 9.8% of the sample. Sequencing input: peripheral blood. The source is a middle-aged man who had recovered from COVID-19.

The chain combines TRBV27 with TRBJ2-7; D might be TRBD1 (5 bases). Germline CDR1 reads MNHEY; CDR2 reads SMNVEV (reference sequence). The CDR3 is made up of 14 amino acids. V lost 5 bases and J 3 bases, leaving 14 bases between the germline ends. The CDR3: CASSPRRQLYEQYF. CDR3 nucleotide sequence: TGTGCCAGCAGTCCCCGGAGACAGCTCTACGAGCAGTACTTC.

The chain combines TRBV19 with TRBJ2-1, with a weak D call TRBD2 (5 bases). Per germline, CDR1 LNHDA and CDR2 SQIVND (reference sequence). Trimming shortened V by 5 bases and J by 8 bases, and 16 bases separated the two germline ends. This CDR3 spans 14 amino acids. The CDR3 region is CASSRLAPLDEQFF. As DNA, the CDR3 is TGTGCCAGTAGTCGGCTAGCCCCCCTCGATGAGCAGTTCTTC.

J is TRBJ2-5 and V is TRBV18; 13 nucleotides agree with TRBD2. CDR1 and CDR2 (germline): KGHSH, LQKENI. The CDR3 contains 15 residues. With V trimmed by 3 bases and J by 5 bases, 3 bases remained unmatched. The CDR3, as DNA: TGTGCCAGCTCACCGGGACTAGCGGGAATCGAGACCCAGTACTTC. Its translation: CASSPGLAGIETQYF. The variable domain in full, with the rest retrieved from reference TRBV18 and TRBJ2-5, is NAGVMQNPRHLVRRRGQEARLRCSPMKGHSHVYWYRQLPEEGLKFMVYLQKENIIDESGMPKERFSAEFPKEGPSILRIQQVVRGDSAAYFCASSPGLAGIETQYFGPGTRLLVL.

The chain couples TRBV7-2 to TRBJ2-3; possible D gene TRBD1, 5 bases. CDR1 and CDR2 from the germline V gene are SGHTA and FQGNSA. The CDR3 has 14 amino acids. With 1 base removed from V and 6 bases from J, the gap between germline ends came to 11 bases. CDR3 in amino acids: CASSLGAGSDTQYF. DNA of the CDR3: TGTGCCAGCAGCTTAGGGGCAGGGTCCGATACGCAGTATTTT.

The J gene is TRBJ1-2, the V gene TRBV14, with D perhaps matching TRBD1 (5 bases). Germline CDR1 is SGHDN and CDR2 is FVKESK. Trimming pared 3 bases from V and 8 bases from J, leaving 13 bases between. The CDR3 length is 13 residues. CDR3 bases: TGTGCCAGCAGCCATCGGGGGGTCACGGGCTACACCTTC. Protein: CASSHRGVTGYTF. Looking up the rest from reference TRBV14 and TRBJ1-2 gives the full variable domain: EAGVTQFPSHSVIEKGQTVTLRCDPISGHDNLYWYRRVMGKEIKFLLHFVKESKQDESGMPNNRFLAERTGGTYSTLKVQPAELEDSGVYFCASSHRGVTGYTFGSGTRLTVV.

About this clone: This sample also contains other DNA sequences that code for the same CDR3. This sequence joins TRBV6-4 and TRBJ2-1; the match to TRBD2 covers 11 bases. Germline lookup yields CDR1 MRHNA and CDR2 SNTAGT. There are 15 residues in the CDR3. V shed 3 bases and J 6 bases; nucleotides not matched to a gene: 4. CDR3 nucleotides: TGTGCCAGCAGTGAAGGGCTAGCGGGGGGCAATGAGCAGTTCTTC. This codes for CASSEGLAGGNEQFF.

This chain connects TRBV6-5 to TRBJ2-6; D is possibly TRBD1 (6 bases). Germline V gives CDR1 MNHEY, CDR2 SVGAGI. Trimming left V 0 bases short and J 4 bases short, with 10 bases between. CDR3 length equals 16 residues. CDR3 sequence reads: CASSYSNRAGANVLTF. CDR3 nucleotide sequence: TGTGCCAGCAGTTACTCGAACAGGGCCGGGGCCAACGTCCTGACTTTC.

The chain is built from TRBV6-5 and TRBJ2-1; D is perhaps TRBD2 (6 bases). V lost 5 bases and J lost 0, with 11 bases in between. Germline lookup yields CDR1 MNHEY and CDR2 SVGAGI. There are 15 residues in the CDR3. The CDR3 bases are TGTGCCAGCAGTCCTCCGCGGGGCTCCTACAATGAGCAGTTCTTC. Protein product: CASSPPRGSYNEQFF.

This clone showed up just once. This CDR3 reads CAISRGLAGDLFF. CDR3 coding DNA: TGTGCCATCAGTAGGGGACTAGCGGGAGATCTGTTCTTC. The chain joins TRBV10-3 to TRBJ2-1; 14 bases line up with TRBD2. Germline V gene data show CDR1 as ENHRY and CDR2 as SYGVKD. The CDR3 runs 13 residues. The V segment lost 5 bases and the J segment 15 bases; nucleotides outside the gene matches: 6.

This rearrangement joins TRBV6-6 to TRBJ1-2; 7 nucleotides align to TRBD1. Germline CDR1 and CDR2: MNHNY and SVGAGI (reference sequence). Germline trimming cut 2 bases from V and 4 bases from J; bases unmatched to any gene: 10. The CDR3 contains 16 residues. The CDR3 loop is CASSYPDLTGFYGYTF. CDR3 bases: TGTGCCAGCAGTTACCCTGATTTGACAGGGTTCTATGGCTACACCTTC.